Below, 20 T cell receptor beta chains from the same sample are listed, as sequenced in a study of blood T cell repertoires in COVID-19. Clones were read by immunoSEQ multiplex PCR, and TCRdb kept only the in-frame ones, dropping some. This sample carries some 120,000 clones, more than 70% of them seen once, and the ten largest clones take 1.5% to 1.9%. Specimen: peripheral blood. These receptors all stem from a human donor in a cohort sampled during active COVID-19.

The V call is TRBV25-1, the J call TRBJ1-4; 7 bases are a match to TRBD1. The CDR3 is 16 residues long. CDR1 is MGHDK and CDR2 is SYGVNS in the germline V gene. The trim removed 8 bases at V and 0 bases at J, leaving 9 bases unmatched. The CDR3 DNA is TGTGCCAGCTCTGGGACAGAACGAGCAACTAATGAAAAACTGTTTTTT. Its protein product is CASSGTERATNEKLFF.

V and J are TRBV21-1 and TRBJ1-5; TRBD1, the D gene given by the table, was not confirmed from the DNA. TRBV21-1 is a pseudogene. This CDR3 is built from 16 residues. Here the CDR3 reads CASSKVQGPSNQPQHF. The CDR3 bases are TGTGCCAGCAGCAAAGTTCAGGGGCCTAGCAATCAGCCCCAGCATTTT.

The rearrangement joins TRBV7-2 to TRBJ1-2, with 9 bases identical to TRBD1. The V gene's germline CDR1 is SGHTA and CDR2 FQGNSA. The CDR3 is 14 residues long. Trimming cost V 5 bases and J 9 bases; bases outside gene matches: 10. CDR3 protein: CASSQTTGGLSYTF. CDR3 nucleotide sequence: TGTGCCAGCAGCCAGACGACAGGGGGGTTGAGCTACACCTTC. The whole variable domain, filled in from reference TRBV7-2 and TRBJ1-2, reads GAGVSQSPSNKVTEKGKDVELRCDPISGHTALYWYRQSLGQGLEFLIYFQGNSAPDKSGLPSDRFSAERTGGSVSTLTIQRTQQEDSAVYLCASSQTTGGLSYTFGSGTRLTVV.

The chain has TRBV4-2 and TRBJ1-4, with 7 bases that match TRBD1. V dropped 1 base and J dropped 4; count of bases not matched to a gene: 0. CDR1 and CDR2 (germline): LGHNA, YNFKEQ. The CDR3 runs 14 residues. The DNA for the CDR3 is TGTGCCAGCAGCCAAGGACAGGGTAATGAAAAACTGTTTTTT. This sequence encodes CASSQGQGNEKLFF.

This chain uses TRBV27 with TRBJ2-7; 9 positions match TRBD1. CDR1 and CDR2 from the germline V gene are MNHEY and SMNVEV (reference sequence). CDR3 length equals 18 residues. V lost 2 bases and J lost 2; bases outside the gene matches: 13. The CDR3 DNA reads as TGTGCCAGCAGTTTAATTCCCCCCGGGACAGGGAAGGCCTACGAGCAGTACTTC. Amino acid sequence: CASSLIPPGTGKAYEQYF.

The chain recombines TRBV6-1 with TRBJ2-3; D is ambiguous. V was shortened by 0 bases and J by 3 bases, with 10 bases between the two germline ends. The CDR3 is made up of 15 amino acids. Germline loops: CDR1 MNHNS, CDR2 SASEGT. The CDR3 spells CASSEAGQSTDTQYF. The CDR3 bases are TGTGCCAGCAGTGAAGCGGGCCAAAGTACAGATACGCAGTATTTT.

V usage is TRBV11-2 and J usage is TRBJ2-4; 11 bases are a match to TRBD2. CDR3 length equals 16 residues. The J segment lost 9 bases and the V segment lost 4 bases, leaving 11 bases of the junction unmatched. Per germline, CDR1 SGHAT and CDR2 FQNNGV. CDR3 coding DNA: TGTGCCAGCAGCTCGACTAGCGGGACCGGCGGGGGCATTCAGTACTTC. Its protein is CASSSTSGTGGGIQYF.

In this sample, this clone turned up a few times. The chain employs TRBV7-9 and TRBJ1-5, with 7 bases identical to TRBD1. The CDR3 totals 15 residues. Germline V gene data show CDR1 as SEHNR and CDR2 as FQNEAQ (reference sequence). The J segment lost 2 bases and the V segment lost 5 bases, leaving 6 bases of the junction unmatched. The chain's CDR3 is CASSPPGTGNQPQHF. The CDR3 region has the DNA TGTGCCAGCAGCCCTCCCGGGACAGGCAATCAGCCCCAGCATTTT.

This chain connects TRBV18 to TRBJ2-1, with TRBD2 as a possible D gene (5 bases). Deletions cut 6 bases from V and 2 bases from J, with 14 bases between. Germline CDR1 is KGHSH and CDR2 is LQKENI. The CDR3 spans 15 residues. The CDR3 here is CASSSPLDTYNEQFF. For the CDR3, the DNA is TGTGCCAGCTCGTCACCACTAGATACCTACAATGAGCAGTTCTTC.

This rearrangement joins TRBV7-6 to TRBJ2-7, with TRBD1 identical over 12 bases. The CDR3 runs 15 residues. The trim removed 5 bases at V and 3 bases at J, leaving 5 bases unmatched. Germline assignment: CDR1 SGHVS and CDR2 FNYEAQ. DNA for the CDR3: TGTGCCAGCAGCACGGGACAGGGGGCTTTCTACGAGCAGTACTTC. It encodes CASSTGQGAFYEQYF.

In this sample, this clone turned up a few times. J is TRBJ2-2 and V is TRBV13; 8 bases are a match to TRBD1. The V gene end was trimmed by 6 bases and the J gene end by 2 bases; junction bases not matched to a gene: 5. This CDR3 comprises 15 residues. Germline V gene data show CDR1 as PRHDT and CDR2 as FYEKMQ (reference sequence). CDR3 amino acids: CASRKGQGNTGELFF. CDR3 DNA: TGTGCCAGCAGAAAAGGACAGGGTAACACCGGGGAGCTGTTTTTT.

This sequence joins TRBV6-5 and TRBJ1-4; D unclear. Trimming shortened V by 8 bases and J by 8 bases, and 15 bases separated the two germline ends. The CDR3 covers 13 residues. Looked up from germline, CDR1 is MNHEY and CDR2 is SVGAGI. CDR3 amino acids: CASGSTTPEKLFF. CDR3 nucleotide sequence: TGTGCCAGCGGTTCTACCACCCCCGAAAAACTGTTTTTT.

This clone was recorded only once. This chain joins TRBV15 and TRBJ2-3, with D perhaps TRBD1 (5 bases). CDR3 length: 14 amino acids. V shed 3 bases and J shed 6 bases, with 13 bases lying between them. Germline lookup yields CDR1 LNHNV and CDR2 YYDKDF (reference sequence). The CDR3 DNA follows: TGTGCCACCAGCAGGTCTCAGGGAATGGATACGCAGTATTTT. Its translation: CATSRSQGMDTQYF.

The chain carries TRBV9 and TRBJ2-5; D remains ambiguous. Trimming shortened V by 2 bases and J by 2 bases, and 7 bases separated the two germline ends. Germline V lookup: CDR1 SGDLS, CDR2 YYNGEE. The CDR3 has 13 residues. The CDR3 nucleotides are TGTGCCAGCAGCGTCGCCCTACAAGAGACCCAGTACTTC. It codes for CASSVALQETQYF.

This sequence joins TRBV28 and TRBJ2-2, with 11 bases lining up with TRBD2. The CDR3 has 16 amino acids. Losses at the gene ends were 1 base for V and 7 bases for J; bases not matched to a gene: 5. CDR1 and CDR2 (germline): MDHEN, SYDVKM. CDR3: CASSLLTSGNSGELFF. The CDR3 DNA follows: TGTGCCAGCAGTTTATTGACTAGCGGGAATAGCGGGGAGCTGTTTTTT.

The V gene is TRBV28, the J gene TRBJ2-5, with D perhaps TRBD2 (5 bases). The CDR3 runs 14 residues. Per the germline V gene, CDR1 is MDHEN and CDR2 is SYDVKM. V lost 10 bases and J 4 bases, leaving 19 bases between the germline ends. In DNA form, the CDR3 reads TGTGCCACCTCAAAACTAGTCGTAGGAGAGACCCAGTACTTC. This sequence encodes CATSKLVVGETQYF. Filled out from reference TRBV28 and TRBJ2-5, the complete variable domain reads DVKVTQSSRYLVKRTGEKVFLECVQDMDHENMFWYRQDPGLGLRLIYFSYDVKMKEKGDIPEGYSVSREKKERFSLILESASTNQTSMYLCATSKLVVGETQYFGPGTRLLVL.

The chain employs TRBV24-1 and TRBJ2-1; 11 nucleotides align to TRBD1. CDR1 KGHDR and CDR2 SFDVKD come from the germline V gene. This CDR3 has 15 amino acids. With 4 bases clipped from V and 8 bases from J, the junction kept 6 bases outside the gene matches. CDR3 loop: CATSEGDRGVHEQFF. The CDR3 DNA follows: TGTGCCACCAGTGAGGGGGACAGGGGGGTGCATGAGCAGTTCTTC.

This clone came up once. This rearrangement joins TRBV12-3 or TRBV12-4 to TRBJ2-7; D not resolved. The CDR3 covers 11 residues. Trimming took off 6 bases at V and 3 bases at J, with 6 bases between the two ends. CDR3 nucleotides: TGTGCCAGCAGCGAGAACTACGAGCAGTACTTC. It yields the protein CASSENYEQYF.

The rearrangement uses TRBV10-2 and TRBJ2-4, with D perhaps TRBD2 (6 bases). The CDR3 contains 11 residues. From germline, CDR1 is WSHSY and CDR2 SAAADI. V lost 7 bases to trimming and J lost 7 bases, with 8 bases between them. The CDR3: CASTAGNIQYF. The CDR3, as DNA: TGCGCCAGCACGGCGGGGAACATTCAGTACTTC.

Concerning this clone itself: Without the conserved terminal phenylalanine or tryptophan, this CDR3 likely stems from a read error. The limits of the CDR3 on the DNA are not certain, so only TCRdb's listed CDR3 is given. V and J are TRBV12-3 or TRBV12-4 and TRBJ2-7; the table's D call, TRBD2, was not checked against the DNA. Ends included, the CDR3 has 12 residues. The CDR3 protein is CASSLSRLAGGI.